This TCR beta chain was captured by sequencing in a study of blood T cell repertoires in COVID-19. Turning to the study itself: From T cells, B-cell-depleted T cells, or PBMCs came the material, which was cDNA or gDNA.

Per the study methods: The authors estimated nucleated cell counts from reference gene primer amplification. Some clones are missing from TCRdb's copy, which holds only in-frame ones; the method was immunoSEQ multiplex PCR. V, J and clone size are taken as reported in that table, and D and trimming were inferred from the DNA itself. The sample has 250,000 to 350,000 clones; 70% to 90% are singletons. The count of this clone is one. Membership in each cohort depended on participant-reported clinical history. Recovered participants had two consecutive negative NP/OP PCR tests, healthcare professional clearance, or symptom resolution. Sequencing input: PBMCs or T cells enriched from blood (not recorded which). The clonotype comes from a woman aged 30 to 39 who had recovered from COVID-19.

CDR3 nucleotides: TGTGCCAGCAGCTTAGAGCGGGACTCAGAATACGAGCAGTACTTC. Translation: CASSLERDSEYEQYF. The V gene is TRBV11-1, the J gene TRBJ2-7; TRBD2 agrees at 7 bases. J was trimmed by 4 bases and V by 1 base; bases with no gene match: 7. This CDR3 is 15 amino acids long. Germline V gene data show CDR1 as SGHAT and CDR2 as FQDESV (reference sequence).